The rows below give T cell receptor beta chains drawn from one sample of a study of blood T cells in healthy people across ages. TCRdb reprocessed the 5' RACE reads via MiXCR and lists one record per CDR3 protein. The sample has 800,000 to 1,000,000 distinct CDR3 sequences; about 48% are singletons. The sequenced sample consisted of blood. The receptors derive from a man younger than 40 in good health. CDR3s include the opening cysteine and the closing phenylalanine or tryptophan. A D gene is named only where the DNA matches it firmly. Size is omitted from some rows. Given values are once, few, many or a class for expanded clones.

J gene,clone size,V gene,CDR3 length,D gene,CDR3 DNA,CDR3 protein
TRBJ1-5,-,TRBV7-9,14,-,TGTGCCAGCAGCTTAGGGCACGACAATCAGCCCCAGCATTTT,CASSLGHDNQPQHF
TRBJ1-6,many,TRBV27,14,-,TGTGCCAGCAGTTTCGAGGGCGCTCTGTCACCCCTCCACTTT,CASSFEGALSPLHF
TRBJ2-7,-,TRBV9,15,-,TGTGCCAGCAGCGTAGGGTCGCTGGCGGCCTACGAGCAGTACTTC,CASSVGSLAAYEQYF
TRBJ2-3,once,TRBV20-1,13,TRBD2,TGCAGTGCTAGATGGCGGGGGGAGGATACGCAGTATTTT,CSARWRGEDTQYF
TRBJ2-7,-,TRBV6-1,12,-,TGTGCCAGCAGTGAAGCTCATGGCGAGCAGTACTTC,CASSEAHGEQYF
TRBJ1-1,-,TRBV5-5,15,-,TGTGCCAGCAGCTTGACTGGGGCTACGAACACTGAAGCTTTCTTT,CASSLTGATNTEAFF
TRBJ2-3,-,TRBV7-9,16,-,TGTGCCAGCAGCTCGACAGGGCGGCGGGGCACACATACGCAGTATTTT,CASSSTGRRGTHTQYF
TRBJ2-1,-,TRBV5-6,13,TRBD1,TGTGCCAGCAGGAAAACAGGGGCCAATGAGCAGTTCTTC,CASRKTGANEQFF
TRBJ2-6,-,TRBV11-3,21,TRBD2,TGTGCCAGCAGCCAGGCCCCGGGGGGAATAGGGGTGCTCTCTGGGGCCAACGTCCTGACTTTC,CASSQAPGGIGVLSGANVLTF
TRBJ2-5,-,TRBV24-1,15,-,TGTGCCACCAGTGCTCCCGAGATAGGGCAAGAGACCCAGTACTTC,CATSAPEIGQETQYF
TRBJ2-1,-,TRBV4-2,16,TRBD2,TGTGCCAGCAGCCAAGTCGGGGGGATGGTCTACAATGAGCAGTTCTTC,CASSQVGGMVYNEQFF
TRBJ2-4,-,TRBV4-1,13,-,TGCGCCAGCAGCAGGGATCTGGAAAACATTCAGTACTTC,CASSRDLENIQYF
TRBJ1-6,-,TRBV28,15,-,TGTGCCAGCGATCGAGGGGGGCATTATAATTCACCCCTCCACTTT,CASDRGGHYNSPLHF
TRBJ1-4,-,TRBV20-1,14,-,TGCAGTGCTAGAGATGGACAGACGGAAGGAAAACTGTTTTTT,CSARDGQTEGKLFF
TRBJ1-2,few,TRBV28,20,-,TGTGCCAGCAGTCAAACAGAAGCCCCTCTCGACAGAGAACTTAACTATGGCTACACCTTC,CASSQTEAPLDRELNYGYTF
TRBJ2-3,-,TRBV6-4,15,-,TGTGCCAGCAGTGACTTGGGTAGCCAGGGCGATACGCAGTATTTT,CASSDLGSQGDTQYF
TRBJ2-1,-,TRBV6-6,12,-,TGTGCCAGCAGCCCCGGCGTGAGTGAGCAGTTCTTC,CASSPGVSEQFF
TRBJ2-1,-,TRBV6-1,11,-,TGTGCCAGCAACTACTACAATGAGCAGTTCTTC,CASNYYNEQFF
TRBJ2-3,-,TRBV7-8,16,TRBD2,TGTGCCAGCAGCTTAGAGAGCGGGGGCCTCACAGATACGCAGTATTTT,CASSLESGGLTDTQYF
TRBJ2-6,-,TRBV28,18,TRBD1,TGTGCCAGCAGTCCATGGGGACAGGGCTTCTCTGGGGCCAACGTCCTGACTTTC,CASSPWGQGFSGANVLTF
TRBJ1-1,once,TRBV27,16,-,TGTGCCAGCAGTTTATTTAAGGGAGGGATGAACACTGAAGCTTTCTTT,CASSLFKGGMNTEAFF
TRBJ1-4,few,TRBV6-5,13,-,TGTGCCAGCAGTTACGGGGGCGGGGAAAAACTGTTTTTT,CASSYGGGEKLFF
TRBJ2-4,-,TRBV28,12,TRBD2,TGTGCCAGCAGTTTAGGGACTAGGGAGCAGTACTTC,CASSLGTREQYF
TRBJ2-1,-,TRBV7-2,13,-,TGTGCCAGCAGGGACTGGAGGAGCAATGAGCAGTTCTTC,CASRDWRSNEQFF
TRBJ1-2,-,TRBV28,15,-,TGTGCCAGCAGTTTAAAAGTCTTGGGGTCGCACGGCTACACCTTC,CASSLKVLGSHGYTF
TRBJ2-1,-,TRBV6-5,13,-,TGTGCCTGCAGTTACGTCTCAGGTGGTGAGCAGTTCTTC,CACSYVSGGEQFF
TRBJ2-3,few,TRBV4-3,16,-,TGCGCCAGCAGCCTTTCTCCGGGACTGGGGGGAGATACGCAGTATTTT,CASSLSPGLGGDTQYF
TRBJ2-7,-,TRBV3-1,16,TRBD2,TGTGCCAGCAGCTCCCGGGCAGGGAGGGCTTCCAATGAGCAGTACTTC,CASSSRAGRASNEQYF
TRBJ1-3,-,TRBV27,15,-,TGTGCCAGCAGTCCCCTTGGCGGCAGCGCGGACACCATATATTTT,CASSPLGGSADTIYF
TRBJ1-4,-,TRBV12-3/TRBV12-4,12,-,TGTGCCAGCAGTTTTGACGATGAAAAACTGTTTTTT,CASSFDDEKLFF
TRBJ1-5,-,TRBV20-1,16,-,TGCAGTGCTAGAGACGACAGGCTGATTGGCAATCAGCCCCAGCATTTT,CSARDDRLIGNQPQHF
TRBJ2-5,-,TRBV5-1,15,TRBD2,TGCGCCAGCAGCTCGCTACTAGCGGCTAAAGAGACCCAGTACTTC,CASSSLLAAKETQYF
TRBJ2-1,few,TRBV6-5,15,TRBD1,TGTGCCAGCAGTTACGGGGACAGGGCCTACAATGAGCAGTTCTTC,CASSYGDRAYNEQFF
TRBJ1-2,-,TRBV4-1,12,-,TGCGCCAGCAGCCAAGATCGGATCGGCTACACCTTC,CASSQDRIGYTF
TRBJ1-2,few,TRBV4-1,14,-,TGCGCCAGCAGCCAAGGGGACATTGGCTATGGCTACACCTTC,CASSQGDIGYGYTF
TRBJ2-1,-,TRBV12-3/TRBV12-4,15,TRBD2,TGTGCCAGCAGACTAGCGGGGGGGCTTAGGAATGAGCAGTTCTTC,CASRLAGGLRNEQFF
TRBJ2-1,-,TRBV7-2,14,-,TGTGCCAGCAGCTTGGACTACTACCAAGAGACCCAGTTCTTC,CASSLDYYQETQFF
TRBJ1-2,-,TRBV6-4,15,TRBD1,TGTGCCAGCAGTGATGGACAGGGGCGTCGGGGTGGCTACACCTTC,CASSDGQGRRGGYTF
TRBJ2-1,-,TRBV20-1,16,-,TGCAGTGCTAGAGTGCAGGCAGGGAAACCCTACAATGAGCAGTTCTTC,CSARVQAGKPYNEQFF
TRBJ2-5,once,TRBV2,15,-,TGTGCCAGCAGTGAAGGGACAGCATCACAAGAGACCCAGTACTTC,CASSEGTASQETQYF
TRBJ2-1,-,TRBV7-9,15,-,TGTGCCAGCAGTAGAGACGGCGGGCGGTACAATGAGCAGTTCTTC,CASSRDGGRYNEQFF